This TCR beta chain was documented in a study of blood T cells in healthy people across ages. The germline V and J ends were trimmed by 3 bases and 0 bases, with 20 bases remaining between them. CDR3 length equals 19 residues. Germline CDR1 reads MGHDK; CDR2 reads SYGVNS. Findings and limits, study-wide: What prevented conclusive comparison of naive and antigen-experienced cells was that PBMCs were unsorted.

Each sample gave at least 6.5 million isolated PBMCs. Next came a second PCR, run for roughly 6 to 11 cycles, which used a sample-barcoded 5' primer along with a J-beta primer mix. One entry per CDR3 protein results from TCRdb running MiXCR on the 5' RACE reads. Among some 1,000,000 distinct CDR3 sequences listed, 25% were seen once. This clonotype was seen a handful of times. No antigen is known for it. These sequences were also reported in another study, on T cells of mothers and their children. Turning to that study: In this cohort, donors were three healthy Caucasian mothers plus their six children. No clone of persistent microchimeric T cells was detected.

The specimen sequenced was blood. V and J are TRBV25-1 and TRBJ1-4; D possibly corresponds to TRBD1 (5 bases). This receptor was taken from a girl under 10 years old in good health. The CDR3 region is CASSETWTSLIATNEKLFF. In nucleotides, the CDR3 is TGTGCCAGCAGTGAGACCTGGACAAGCTTAATTGCAACTAATGAAAAACTGTTTTTT.